These 15 T cell receptor beta chains were all obtained from the same sample, sequenced in a study of T cells in Graves' hyperthyroidism and ophthalmopathy. Amplification yielded TCR beta CDR3 regions, with RNA transcripts as the source. RT-PCR in the first round (using the HTBI primer set) targeted the TCR CDR3. TCRdb called the multiplex PCR reads again in MiXCR, with one record for every CDR3 protein. The profile shows fewer than 450,000 distinct CDR3 sequences, around 15% of them singletons. The sample consisted of blood. The receptors stem from a woman in her sixties with Graves' ophthalmopathy.

This clonotype was observed at least ten times. This sequence joins TRBV28 and TRBJ2-7; the match to TRBD1 covers 9 bases. This CDR3 has 15 residues. The germline gives CDR1 MDHEN, CDR2 SYDVKM. The ends lost 5 bases at V and 5 bases at J; junction bases unmatched: 10. The CDR3 loop is CASSRSGTGRNEQYF. DNA for the CDR3: TGTGCCAGCAGTCGCTCCGGGACAGGGAGAAACGAGCAGTACTTC.

Worth noting for this clonotype: A single base separates this from a much larger clone, so it may be a read error. This sequence joins TRBV12-3 or TRBV12-4 and TRBJ2-7, with D possibly matching TRBD2 (5 bases). The CDR3 is 13 residues long. The CDR3 is CASNAGASYEQHF. The CDR3 bases are TGTGCCAGCAATGCGGGCGCCTCCTACGAGCAGCACTTC.

This clonotype showed up many times. The rearrangement joins TRBV18 to TRBJ2-7; 8 bases line up with TRBD1. The CDR3 loop spans 14 amino acids. The germline CDR1 and CDR2 sequences are KGHSH and LQKENI. Losses at the gene ends were 4 bases for V and 4 bases for J; bases not matched to a gene: 6. The CDR3 sequence is CASSQRDRSYEQYF. Here the CDR3 DNA reads TGTGCCAGCTCACAACGGGACAGGTCGTACGAGCAGTACTTC.

This clonotype was observed at least ten times. The CDR3 region has the DNA TGTGCCAGCAGCCAAGCAGGACAAGGCAATCAGCCCCAGCATTTT. The encoded protein is CASSQAGQGNQPQHF. The V and J genes are TRBV3-1 and TRBJ1-5; D is possibly TRBD1 (5 bases). The CDR3 length is 15 residues. Trimming took off 1 base at V and 2 bases at J, with 9 bases between the two ends. Germline V gene data show CDR1 as LGHDT and CDR2 as YNNKEL (reference sequence).

This clonotype was recorded many times. A much larger clone is a single base away; this may be a read error. The V and J genes are TRBV18 and TRBJ1-1; no clear D gene. CDR1 is KGHSH and CDR2 is LQKENI in the germline V gene. Deletions cut 2 bases from V and 0 bases from J, with 4 bases between. The CDR3 has 13 amino acids. CDR3 region: CASSPNLNTEAFF. The CDR3 DNA follows: TGTGCCAGCTCACCAAACCTGAACACTGAAGCTTTCTTT. Combining the CDR3 with reference TRBV18 and TRBJ1-1 gives the whole variable domain NAGVMQNPRHLVRRRGQEARLRCSPMKGHSHVYWYRQLPEEGLKFMVYLQKENIIDESGMPKERFSAEFPKEGPSILRIQQVVRGDSAAYFCASSPNLNTEAFFGQGTRLTVV.

V and J are TRBV5-8 and TRBJ2-7; D gene ambiguous. Per germline, CDR1 SGHTS and CDR2 YDEGEE. V lost 0 bases to trimming and J lost 2 bases, with 12 bases between them. The CDR3 contains 15 residues. The CDR3 region is CASSLVWAIPYEQYF. Written as DNA, the CDR3 is TGTGCCAGCAGCTTGGTGTGGGCGATCCCCTACGAGCAGTACTTC.

This clonotype appeared a few times. The chain couples TRBV12-3 or TRBV12-4 to TRBJ2-7; D is undetermined. V lost 0 bases, J lost 8 bases, and 8 bases lay in between. The CDR3 is made up of 12 amino acids. CDR3 sequence: CASSLATPQQYF. The CDR3 region has the DNA TGTGCCAGCAGTTTAGCGACCCCTCAGCAGTACTTC.

Notes on this clonotype: A much larger clone differs from this one at a single base, so this may be a read error. The rearrangement uses TRBV20-1 and TRBJ2-4; D is unclear. The CDR3 is 13 amino acids. CDR1 is DFQATT, CDR2 SNEGSKA, per germline (reference sequence). V lost 5 bases and J 3 bases, leaving 11 bases between the germline ends. In DNA form, the CDR3 reads TGCAGTGCTCCGGACCTAGGCAAAAACATTCAGTACTTC. Its protein is CSAPDLGKNIQYF.

This clonotype was recorded a few times. The chain combines TRBV20-1 with TRBJ2-7, with D tentatively TRBD1 (6 bases). Trimming took off 5 bases at V and 9 bases at J, with 26 bases between the two ends. CDR3 length equals 15 residues. In germline, CDR1 is DFQATT, CDR2 SNEGSKA (reference sequence). CDR3: CSAHHSGRGPLGQYF. For the CDR3, the DNA is TGCAGTGCTCATCATTCCGGCAGGGGCCCCCTAGGGCAGTACTTC.

This clonotype has more than one count but fewer than ten. A much larger clone differs by one base, so this may be a read error. The rearrangement joins TRBV28 to TRBJ1-6, with D tentatively TRBD1 (5 bases). Per the germline V gene, CDR1 is MDHEN and CDR2 is SYDVKM. The CDR3 is made up of 11 amino acids. V was shortened by 8 bases and J by 14 bases, with 13 bases between the two germline ends. The CDR3: CASGAGLTLHF. CDR3 DNA sequence: TGTGCCAGCGGGGCAGGACTAACCCTCCACTTT.

The chain employs TRBV5-1 and TRBJ1-6, with 11 bases aligning to TRBD1. Trimming took 0 bases from V and 7 from J; bases not matched to a gene: 3. The CDR3 runs 16 residues. Germline CDR1 is SGHRS and CDR2 is YFSETQ. This CDR3 is CASSLGGQGGNSPLHF. The CDR3 nucleotides are TGCGCCAGCAGCTTGGGGGGACAGGGGGGAAATTCACCCCTCCACTTT.

V and J are TRBV25-1 and TRBJ2-5; TRBD1 is a possible D gene (5 bases). Deletions cut 3 bases from V and 5 bases from J, with 16 bases between. The CDR3 spans 15 residues. Germline V gene lookup returns CDR1 MGHDK and CDR2 SYGVNS. CDR3 nucleotide sequence: TGTGCCAGCAGTGACCTTTCAGGGTCCATGGAGACCCAGTACTTC. Translating gives CASSDLSGSMETQYF.

The V and J genes are TRBV4-2 and TRBJ2-7, with 9 bases fitting TRBD1. The length of the CDR3 is 14 residues. Germline CDR1 LGHNA, CDR2 YNFKEQ. Germline trimming cut 2 bases from V and 3 bases from J; bases unmatched to any gene: 2. As DNA, the CDR3 is TGTGCCAGCAGCCAACGGGACAGGGACTACGAGCAGTACTTC. It specifies CASSQRDRDYEQYF.

This clonotype was counted many times. The rearrangement uses TRBV5-1 and TRBJ2-3; tentatively, D is TRBD2 (5 bases). The V end was cut by 5 bases, the J end by 4 bases, with 17 bases between. The CDR3 extends over 15 amino acids. Germline CDR1 SGHRS, CDR2 YFSETQ. The CDR3 reads CASRSTPNGADTQYF. CDR3 nucleotides: TGCGCCAGCAGAAGTACTCCAAACGGGGCAGATACGCAGTATTTT.

This clonotype was observed a few times. This may be a read error, as it is one base from a much larger clone. V gene TRBV5-1 combines with J gene TRBJ1-1, with TRBD1 identical over 9 bases. Germline values: CDR1 SGHRS, CDR2 YFSETQ. This CDR3 has 15 amino acids. V lost 2 bases to trimming and J lost 4 bases; unmatched junction nucleotides: 6. This CDR3 reads CASSLRGQGTTEAFF. The CDR3 region has the DNA TGCGCCAGCAGCTTACGGGGACAGGGAACCACTGAAGCTTTCTTT.